The 8 T cell receptor beta chains given below trace back to one sample, sequenced in a study of graft-versus-host responses after intestinal transplantation. This table comes from immunoSEQ multiplex PCR, and its TCRdb copy is limited to in-frame clones, with some not included. The data show fewer than 75,000 clones, 70% to 90% seen once. The sequencing used PBMCs, collected 26 days after transplant. The receptors were sampled from a human patient who received an intestinal transplant, so some T cells may come from the graft donor.

The chain links TRBV11-2 to TRBJ2-7, with TRBD2 as a possible D gene (5 bases). Germline values: CDR1 SGHAT, CDR2 FQNNGV. The CDR3 is made up of 14 amino acids. The V end was cut by 5 bases, the J end by 3 bases, with 14 bases between. For the CDR3, the DNA is TGTGCCAGCAGCCCAGAAACCGGGGACTACGAGCAGTACGTC. It specifies CASSPETGDYEQYV.

This clone was recorded once. V gene TRBV19 combines with J gene TRBJ1-1; 7 positions match TRBD1. The CDR3 contains 17 residues. Per the germline V gene, CDR1 is LNHDA and CDR2 is SQIVND (reference sequence). J lost 1 base, V lost 6 bases, and 14 bases had no gene match. Written as DNA, the CDR3 is TGTGCCAGTAGCGACAGGGTCGGGGTAATTGGGAACACTGAAGCTTTCTTT. This translates into CASSDRVGVIGNTEAFF.

This clone has just a few counts. The chain combines TRBV11-1 with TRBJ2-3; tentative D call: TRBD1 (6 bases). Germline V gene sequence: CDR1 SGHAT, CDR2 FQDESV (reference sequence). V lost 5 bases and J lost 2, with 14 bases in between. This CDR3 has 15 amino acids. The CDR3 bases are TGTGCCAGCAGCCCCTGGCAGGGACACACAGATACGCAGTATTTT. Translated: CASSPWQGHTDTQYF.

This clone was found a few times. The genes are TRBV28 and TRBJ1-4; 8 nucleotides align to TRBD1. The CDR3 totals 15 residues. Germline lookup yields CDR1 MDHEN and CDR2 SYDVKM. The J segment lost 6 bases and the V segment lost 5 bases, leaving 8 bases of the junction unmatched. CDR3 sequence reads: CASSGWAGGYEKLFF. DNA for the CDR3: TGTGCCAGCAGTGGGTGGGCAGGGGGCTATGAAAAACTGTTTTTT.

The chain carries TRBV6-1 and TRBJ1-4; 10 nucleotides agree with TRBD1. Trimming cost V 1 base and J 5 bases; bases outside gene matches: 4. This CDR3 comprises 16 residues. Germline V CDR1 and CDR2: MNHNS, SASEGT. The CDR3 DNA reads TGTGCCAGCAGTGAAGGTGTGGGACAGGGGAATGAAAAACTGTTTTTT. It yields the protein CASSEGVGQGNEKLFF.

V usage is TRBV29-1 and J usage is TRBJ1-1; the D gene is possibly TRBD1 (6 bases). The V and J ends lost 4 bases and 4 bases respectively, with 10 bases between them. This CDR3 has 12 amino acids. CDR1 SQVTM and CDR2 ANQGSEA come from the germline V gene. For the CDR3, the DNA is TGCAGCGTTGGTGACAGGAGCACTGAAGCTTTCTTT. Its translation: CSVGDRSTEAFF.

This chain joins TRBV25-1 and TRBJ2-1, with 14 bases that match TRBD2. This CDR3 has 16 residues. Germline V lookup: CDR1 MGHDK, CDR2 SYGVNS. V lost 3 bases to trimming and J lost 10 bases; unmatched junction nucleotides: 8. As DNA, the CDR3 is TGTGCCAGCAGTGACTACGGGACTAGCGGGGGACGGGAGCAGTTCTTC. Translation: CASSDYGTSGGREQFF.

The gene calls are TRBV19 and TRBJ2-1, with 12 bases fitting TRBD2. V shed 5 bases and J 9 bases; nucleotides not matched to a gene: 11. Germline V lookup: CDR1 LNHDA, CDR2 SQIVND (reference sequence). CDR3 size: 16 residues. CDR3 in amino acids: CASSGPLAGGTSEQFF. In nucleotides, the CDR3 is TGTGCCAGTAGTGGGCCTCTAGCGGGAGGGACCAGTGAGCAGTTCTTC.